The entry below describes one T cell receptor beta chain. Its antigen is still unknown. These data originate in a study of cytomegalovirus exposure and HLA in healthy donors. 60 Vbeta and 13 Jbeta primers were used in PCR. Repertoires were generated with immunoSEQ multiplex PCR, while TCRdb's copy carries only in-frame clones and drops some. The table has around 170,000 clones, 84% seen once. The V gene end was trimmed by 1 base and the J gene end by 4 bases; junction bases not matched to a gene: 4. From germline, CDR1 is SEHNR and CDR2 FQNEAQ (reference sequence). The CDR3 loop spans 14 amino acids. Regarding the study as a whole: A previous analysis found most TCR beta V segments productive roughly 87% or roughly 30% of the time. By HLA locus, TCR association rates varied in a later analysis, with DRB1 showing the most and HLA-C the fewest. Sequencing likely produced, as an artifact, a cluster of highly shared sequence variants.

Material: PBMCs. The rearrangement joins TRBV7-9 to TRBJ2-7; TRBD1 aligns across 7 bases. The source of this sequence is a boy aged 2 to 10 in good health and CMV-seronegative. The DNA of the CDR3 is TGTGCCAGCAGCTTAGGACAGGGTAAATACGAGCAGTACTTC. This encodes CASSLGQGKYEQYF.